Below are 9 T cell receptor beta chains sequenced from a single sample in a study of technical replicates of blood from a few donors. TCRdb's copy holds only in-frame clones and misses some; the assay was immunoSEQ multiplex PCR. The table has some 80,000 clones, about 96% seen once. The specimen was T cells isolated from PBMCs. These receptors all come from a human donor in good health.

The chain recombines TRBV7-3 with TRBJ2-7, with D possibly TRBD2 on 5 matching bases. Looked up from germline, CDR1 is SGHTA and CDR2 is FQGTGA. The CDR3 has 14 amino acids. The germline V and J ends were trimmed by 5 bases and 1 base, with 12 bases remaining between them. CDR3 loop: CASSPVGESYEQYF. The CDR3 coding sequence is TGTGCCAGCAGCCCCGTCGGGGAATCCTACGAGCAGTACTTC.

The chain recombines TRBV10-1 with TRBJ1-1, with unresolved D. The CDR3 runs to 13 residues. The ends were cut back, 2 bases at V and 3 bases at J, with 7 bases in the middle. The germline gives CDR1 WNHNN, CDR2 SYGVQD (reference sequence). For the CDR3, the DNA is TGCGCCAGCAGTGAGAACAGAGACACTGAAGCTTTCTTT. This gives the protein CASSENRDTEAFF.

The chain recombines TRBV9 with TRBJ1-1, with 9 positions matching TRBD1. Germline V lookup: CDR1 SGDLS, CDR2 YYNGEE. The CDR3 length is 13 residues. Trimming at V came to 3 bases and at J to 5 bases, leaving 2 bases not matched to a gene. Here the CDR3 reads CASSEGTGTEAFF. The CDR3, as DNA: TGTGCCAGCAGCGAAGGGACAGGGACTGAAGCTTTCTTT. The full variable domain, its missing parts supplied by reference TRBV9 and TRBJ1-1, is DSGVTQTPKHLITATGQRVTLRCSPRSGDLSVYWYQQSLDQGLQFLIQYYNGEERAKGNILERFSAQQFPDLHSELNLSSLELGDSALYFCASSEGTGTEAFFGQGTRLTVV.

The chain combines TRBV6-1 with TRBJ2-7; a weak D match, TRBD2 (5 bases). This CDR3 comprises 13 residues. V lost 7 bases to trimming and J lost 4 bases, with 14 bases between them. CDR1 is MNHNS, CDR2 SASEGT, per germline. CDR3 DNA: TGTGCCAGCAAGCCGGGGATAGTTTACGAGCAGTACTTC. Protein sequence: CASKPGIVYEQYF.

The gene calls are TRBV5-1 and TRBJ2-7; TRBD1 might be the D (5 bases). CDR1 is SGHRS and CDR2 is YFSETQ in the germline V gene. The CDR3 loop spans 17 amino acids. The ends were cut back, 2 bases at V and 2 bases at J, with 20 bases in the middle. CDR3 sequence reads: CASSFWSTKGRAYEQYF. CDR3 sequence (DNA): TGCGCCAGCAGCTTTTGGAGTACGAAGGGCAGGGCCTACGAGCAGTACTTC. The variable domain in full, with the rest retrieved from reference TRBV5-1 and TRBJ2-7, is KAGVTQTPRYLIKTRGQQVTLSCSPISGHRSVSWYQQTPGQGLQFLFEYFSETQRNKGNFPGRFSGRQFSNSRSEMNVSTLELGDSALYLCASSFWSTKGRAYEQYFGPGTRLTVT.

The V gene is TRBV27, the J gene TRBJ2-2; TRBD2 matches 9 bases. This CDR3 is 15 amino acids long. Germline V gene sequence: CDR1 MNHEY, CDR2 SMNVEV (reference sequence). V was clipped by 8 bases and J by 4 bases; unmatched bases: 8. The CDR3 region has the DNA TGTGCCAGCCACGGGACTAGCCCCGCCACCGGGGAGCTGTTTTTT. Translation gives CASHGTSPATGELFF.

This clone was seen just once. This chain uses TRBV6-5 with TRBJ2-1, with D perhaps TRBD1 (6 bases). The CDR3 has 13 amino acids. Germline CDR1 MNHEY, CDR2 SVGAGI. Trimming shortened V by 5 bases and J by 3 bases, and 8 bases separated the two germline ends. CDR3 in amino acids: CASSQQGYNEQFF. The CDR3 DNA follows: TGTGCCAGCAGTCAACAGGGCTACAATGAGCAGTTCTTC.

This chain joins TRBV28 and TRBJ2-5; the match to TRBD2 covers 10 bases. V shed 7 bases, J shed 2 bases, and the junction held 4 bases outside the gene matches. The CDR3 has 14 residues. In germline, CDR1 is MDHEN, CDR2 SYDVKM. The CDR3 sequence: CASNPSGGQETQYF. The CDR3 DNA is TGTGCCAGCAATCCTAGCGGGGGACAAGAGACCCAGTACTTC.

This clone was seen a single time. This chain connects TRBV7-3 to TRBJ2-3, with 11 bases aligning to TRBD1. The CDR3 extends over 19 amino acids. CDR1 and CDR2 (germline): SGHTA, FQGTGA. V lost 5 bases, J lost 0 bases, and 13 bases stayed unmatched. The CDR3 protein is CASSRGRSGTGGSTDTQYF. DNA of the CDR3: TGTGCCAGCAGCCGGGGTAGATCCGGGACAGGGGGAAGCACAGATACGCAGTATTTT.